Included here is one TCR beta chain sequence, with context. The antigen is not known. Treatment given: roughly ten-day PBMC culture with coronavirus spike peptide pools or control peptides (ViraFEST assay). The study sequenced cultured CD4+ T cell DNA using the Oncomine TCR Beta short-read assay. The template was genomic DNA from cultured CD4+ T cells. TCRdb redid the calling of the PCR reads with MiXCR, one entry per CDR3 protein. Seen here are 25,000 to 30,000 distinct CDR3 sequences, roughly 52% observed once, and the top ten hold under 30%. Trimming took off 5 bases at V and 2 bases at J, with 10 bases between the two ends. Germline CDR1 reads SGHVS; CDR2 reads FQNEAQ. The CDR3 extends over 14 amino acids. The data originate from a study of vaccination and CD4 T cells after COVID-19. The overall study: In the convalescent cohort, there were six males and four females, two of them Hispanic. The cells in question were stimulated using overlapping spike peptides derived from SARS-CoV-2, HCoV-NL63, HCoV-OC43 and HCoV-229E.

The starting material was CD4+ T cells from blood, cultured in vitro, obtained before SARS-CoV-2 vaccination. This sequence originates from a human donor who received a COVID-19 vaccine. The chain uses TRBV7-8 and TRBJ1-3; D might be TRBD1 (6 bases). The DNA of the CDR3 is TGTGCCAGCAGCCCCGACAGGACTGGAAACACCATATATTTT. Its translation: CASSPDRTGNTIYF.